The entry below gives a single T cell receptor (beta chain) sequence along with its context. Antigen specificity is unknown. The germline gives CDR1 SQVTM, CDR2 ANQGSEA. Trimming left V 1 base short and J 0 bases short, with 4 bases between. This CDR3 has 13 residues. The data were taken from a study of CD8+ T cells in alopecia areata. Study as a whole: Treated patients were given oral tofacitinib, which was dosed at 5 to 10 mg twice daily. Study conclusions and caveats: Lesional scalp displayed greater clonality than normal scalp, most notably in alopecia totalis/universalis.

RNA was isolated and reverse transcribed to cDNA, the sequencing template. The protocol was immunoSEQ multiplex PCR, while the TCRdb copy is restricted to in-frame clones and leaves out a portion. The sample shows almost 250,000 clones, around two thirds of them seen only once. Collected material from alopecia areata patients comprised lesional scalp punch biopsies and peripheral blood. The sequence was collected from a human donor with alopecia areata. The chain carries TRBV29-1 and TRBJ1-5; D is unclear. Specimen: CD4+ T cells sorted from blood, collected at week 0. CDR3 coding DNA: TGCAGCGTTGAAGTGAATAGCAATCAGCCCCAGCATTTT. It specifies CSVEVNSNQPQHF.